Presented here are 3 T cell receptor beta chains from one specimen sequenced in a study of T cells after yellow fever vaccination. A single record per CDR3 protein comes from TCRdb applying MiXCR to the 5' RACE reads. The sample carries about 630,000 distinct CDR3 sequences, roughly an eighth recorded once. The sequencing used PBMCs, collected on the day of the yellow fever booster vaccination. The receptors shown here come from a young man who received the YFV17D yellow fever vaccine.

There are a few counts of this clonotype. V gene TRBV5-4 combines with J gene TRBJ1-2, with 10 bases that match TRBD1. CDR1 SGHNT and CDR2 YYREEE come from the germline V gene (reference sequence). Unmatched junction bases numbered 5, after V lost 4 bases and J lost 2 bases. This CDR3 comprises 15 residues. The CDR3 sequence: CASSHTDRGNYGYTF. The DNA for the CDR3 is TGTGCCAGCAGCCACACGGACAGGGGGAACTATGGCTACACCTTC.

The genes are TRBV15 and TRBJ1-6, with a possible D match to TRBD1 (6 bases). Germline V gene sequence: CDR1 LNHNV, CDR2 YYDKDF (reference sequence). Trimming took off 0 bases at V and 9 bases at J, with 12 bases between the two ends. This CDR3 comprises 15 residues. CDR3 sequence: CATSREGAFGSPLHF. The CDR3 bases are TGTGCCACCAGCAGAGAGGGGGCGTTTGGTTCACCCCTCCACTTT. The full variable domain, in which reference TRBV15 and TRBJ1-6 provide the parts outside the CDR3, is DAMVIQNPRYQVTQFGKPVTLSCSQTLNHNVMYWYQQKSSQAPKLLFHYYDKDFNNEADTPDNFQSRRPNTSFCFLDIRSPGLGDTAMYLCATSREGAFGSPLHFGNGTRLTVT.

This clonotype has more than one count but fewer than ten. V is TRBV12-3 or TRBV12-4 and J is TRBJ1-2; 9 bases are shared with TRBD1. The CDR3 sequence is 14 residues long. With 6 bases clipped from V and 6 bases from J, the junction kept 8 bases outside the gene matches. The CDR3 coding sequence is TGTGCCAGCAGGCCCACACAGGGGGCTAATGGCTACACCTTC. It encodes CASRPTQGANGYTF.